This paragraph reports one T cell receptor beta chain. No antigen is known for it. Just one base apart from a much larger clone, this may be a read error. CDR1 SEHNR and CDR2 FQNEAQ come from the germline V gene (reference sequence). This CDR3 contains 14 residues. V was cut by 7 bases and J by 8 bases, with 18 bases left in between. Only in-frame clones appear in the TCRdb table, and some are missing; sequencing was by immunoSEQ multiplex PCR. This sample has about 260,000 clones, with approximately 90% found just once. The data stem from a study of Ad26.COV2.S vaccination and SARS-CoV-2 variants. Turning to the study itself: Donor joined the COV1001 Ad26.COV2.S trial arm.

Described treatment: some 20 received Ad26.COV2.S at low or high dose, single or two shots; five or six received placebo; per-sample allocation not given. Material that was analyzed had been drawn on day 63 after the first vaccine or placebo injection. Study outcomes and limitations: Researchers cautioned that TCR breadth and depth analyses may have underestimated total T cell responses.

This TCR came from a person aged 18-60 years who received the Ad26.COV2.S COVID-19 vaccine or a placebo. The genes are TRBV7-9 and TRBJ2-1; no clear D. The sample in question was peripheral blood, obtained in a trial of Ad26.COV2.S vaccine versus placebo. This CDR3 is CASNSPSGKDEQFF. The CDR3 DNA follows: TGTGCCAGCAACTCCCCGTCTGGTAAGGATGAGCAGTTCTTC.